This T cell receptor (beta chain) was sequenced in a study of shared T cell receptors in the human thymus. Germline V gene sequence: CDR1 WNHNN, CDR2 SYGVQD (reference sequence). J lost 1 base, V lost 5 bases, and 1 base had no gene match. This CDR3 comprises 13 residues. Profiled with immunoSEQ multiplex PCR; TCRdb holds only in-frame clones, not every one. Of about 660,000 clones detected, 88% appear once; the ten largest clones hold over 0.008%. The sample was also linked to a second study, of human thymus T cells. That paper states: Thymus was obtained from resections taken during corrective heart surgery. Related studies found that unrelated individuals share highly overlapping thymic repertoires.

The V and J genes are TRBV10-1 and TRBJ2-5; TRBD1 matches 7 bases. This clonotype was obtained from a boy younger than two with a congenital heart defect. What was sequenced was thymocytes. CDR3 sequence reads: CASSRDSQETQYF. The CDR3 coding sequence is TGCGCCAGCAGTCGGGACAGCCAAGAGACCCAGTACTTC.